Listed below are T cell receptor beta chains from one sample, sequenced in a study of cytomegalovirus exposure and HLA in healthy donors. The assay was immunoSEQ multiplex PCR, and TCRdb's table has in-frame clones only and misses some. The sample has roughly 190,000 clones; around three quarters are singletons. Sequenced input: PBMCs. The receptors stem from a woman aged 50 to 60 in good health and CMV-seronegative. The CDR3 runs from the conserved cysteine through the conserved F or W. The order of the fields is J gene, clone size, V gene, D gene, CDR3 protein, CDR3 DNA. D genes are given only for firm matches. Clone size is not always given. Where it is, it says once, few, many or a class for expanded clones.

j_call: TRBJ1-1
clone_size: -
v_call: TRBV18
d_call: -
cdr3_aa: CASSPATYTEAFF
cdr3_nt: TGTGCCAGCTCACCGGCCACATACACTGAAGCTTTCTTT

j_call: TRBJ2-7
clone_size: -
v_call: TRBV4-2
d_call: TRBD1
cdr3_aa: CASSPLGTGGNSYEQYF
cdr3_nt: TGTGCCAGCAGCCCACTAGGGACAGGGGGCAACTCCTACGAGCAGTACTTC

j_call: TRBJ2-1
clone_size: once
v_call: TRBV5-1
d_call: TRBD1
cdr3_aa: CASSPRTGNHNEQFF
cdr3_nt: TGCGCCAGCAGCCCCAGGACAGGGAACCACAATGAGCAGTTCTTC

j_call: TRBJ2-1
clone_size: -
v_call: TRBV29-1
d_call: -
cdr3_aa: CSVDGGSGEQFF
cdr3_nt: TGCAGCGTTGACGGGGGATCAGGGGAGCAGTTCTTC

j_call: TRBJ2-1
clone_size: -
v_call: TRBV6-5
d_call: TRBD1
cdr3_aa: CASSPGTGNEQFF
cdr3_nt: TGTGCCAGCAGTCCCGGGACAGGCAATGAGCAGTTCTTC

j_call: TRBJ2-7
clone_size: few
v_call: TRBV4-2
d_call: -
cdr3_aa: CASSQKEDSAYEQYF
cdr3_nt: TGTGCCAGCAGCCAAAAGGAGGACAGTGCCTACGAGCAGTACTTC

j_call: TRBJ1-2
clone_size: -
v_call: TRBV19
d_call: -
cdr3_aa: CASSIAGPANYGYTF
cdr3_nt: TGTGCCAGTAGTATCGCGGGACCAGCTAACTATGGCTACACCTTC

j_call: TRBJ2-5
clone_size: once
v_call: TRBV5-8
d_call: -
cdr3_aa: CASSLTGLETQYF
cdr3_nt: TGTGCCAGCAGCTTAACAGGGTTGGAGACCCAGTACTTC

j_call: TRBJ2-3
clone_size: -
v_call: TRBV5-1
d_call: -
cdr3_aa: CASSLSGTLTDTQYF
cdr3_nt: TGCGCCAGCAGCTTGTCGGGAACCCTCACAGATACGCAGTATTTT

j_call: TRBJ2-7
clone_size: -
v_call: TRBV28
d_call: -
cdr3_aa: CASSLGHYEQYF
cdr3_nt: TGTGCCAGCAGTTTGGGACACTACGAGCAGTACTTC

j_call: TRBJ1-2
clone_size: -
v_call: TRBV19
d_call: -
cdr3_aa: CASSSLPNYGYTF
cdr3_nt: TGTGCCAGTAGTTCCCTTCCTAACTATGGCTACACCTTC

j_call: TRBJ1-2
clone_size: once
v_call: TRBV28
d_call: -
cdr3_aa: CASSSNPGTTNYGYTF
cdr3_nt: TGTGCCAGCAGTTCAAATCCCGGGACAACTAACTATGGCTACACCTTC

j_call: TRBJ1-2
clone_size: -
v_call: TRBV5-6
d_call: -
cdr3_aa: CVSSHRGGNYGYTF
cdr3_nt: TGTGTCAGCAGCCACCGGGGTGGGAACTATGGCTACACCTTC

j_call: TRBJ1-5
clone_size: -
v_call: TRBV19
d_call: TRBD1
cdr3_aa: CASSRLGGSHQPQHF
cdr3_nt: TGTGCCAGTAGTAGACTAGGGGGCAGTCATCAGCCCCAGCATTTT

j_call: TRBJ1-5
clone_size: few
v_call: TRBV29-1
d_call: -
cdr3_aa: CSGSSPGNLRSNQPQHF
cdr3_nt: TGCAGCGGTTCTTCTCCGGGGAATTTAAGGAGCAATCAGCCCCAGCATTTT

j_call: TRBJ1-1
clone_size: -
v_call: TRBV28
d_call: -
cdr3_aa: CASSLLGARETEAFF
cdr3_nt: TGTGCCAGCAGTTTATTGGGGGCGCGGGAGACTGAAGCTTTCTTT

j_call: TRBJ2-4
clone_size: -
v_call: TRBV28
d_call: TRBD1
cdr3_aa: CASSFVRGNIQYF
cdr3_nt: TGTGCCAGCAGTTTCGTCAGGGGGAACATTCAGTACTTC

j_call: TRBJ1-4
clone_size: -
v_call: TRBV25-1
d_call: -
cdr3_aa: CASSDSRFNEKLSF
cdr3_nt: TGTGCCAGCAGTGATTCACGGTTTAATGAAAAACTGTCTTTT

j_call: TRBJ2-1
clone_size: once
v_call: TRBV9
d_call: -
cdr3_aa: CASSYSTGVSFGPNNEQFF
cdr3_nt: TGTGCCAGCAGCTACTCAACGGGGGTCTCCTTTGGTCCAAACAATGAGCAGTTCTTC

j_call: TRBJ2-1
clone_size: -
v_call: TRBV29-1
d_call: -
cdr3_aa: CSVVEVYNEQFF
cdr3_nt: TGCAGCGTTGTGGAGGTTTACAATGAGCAGTTCTTC

j_call: TRBJ2-7
clone_size: -
v_call: TRBV6-6
d_call: TRBD1
cdr3_aa: CASRAEGAIYEQYF
cdr3_nt: TGTGCCAGCCGTGCCGAGGGGGCAATCTACGAGCAGTACTTC

j_call: TRBJ2-1
clone_size: once
v_call: TRBV28
d_call: TRBD2
cdr3_aa: CASRRERNEQFF
cdr3_nt: TGTGCCAGCAGGCGGGAGAGGAATGAGCAGTTCTTC

j_call: TRBJ2-6
clone_size: -
v_call: TRBV7-2
d_call: TRBD1
cdr3_aa: CASSQQTGTGANVLTF
cdr3_nt: TGCGCCAGCAGCCAACAGACAGGGACTGGGGCCAACGTCCTGACTTTC

j_call: TRBJ1-5
clone_size: -
v_call: TRBV11-2
d_call: -
cdr3_aa: CASSPSTERNQPQHF
cdr3_nt: TGTGCCAGCAGCCCTAGCACAGAGCGCAATCAGCCCCAGCATTTT

j_call: TRBJ2-1
clone_size: few
v_call: TRBV4-3
d_call: -
cdr3_aa: CASSQWSSGATSYNEQFF
cdr3_nt: TGCGCCAGCAGCCAATGGAGTAGCGGAGCGACCTCCTACAATGAGCAGTTCTTC

j_call: TRBJ1-2
clone_size: once
v_call: TRBV7-9
d_call: -
cdr3_aa: CASSPEGQSYGYTF
cdr3_nt: TGTGCCAGCAGCCCGGAAGGACAGAGCTATGGCTACACCTTC

j_call: TRBJ1-3
clone_size: -
v_call: TRBV29-1
d_call: -
cdr3_aa: CSVESGNTIYF
cdr3_nt: TGCAGCGTCGAGTCTGGAAACACCATATATTTT

j_call: TRBJ2-2
clone_size: -
v_call: TRBV7-3
d_call: TRBD2
cdr3_aa: CASSFSGLAFGTGELFF
cdr3_nt: TGTGCCAGCAGCTTCTCGGGACTAGCGTTTGGCACCGGGGAGCTGTTTTTT

j_call: TRBJ2-1
clone_size: -
v_call: TRBV10-1
d_call: TRBD2
cdr3_aa: CASSRIIAGGFDEQFF
cdr3_nt: TGCGCCAGCAGTCGGATCATAGCGGGGGGATTCGATGAGCAGTTCTTC

j_call: TRBJ2-7
clone_size: -
v_call: TRBV6-1
d_call: TRBD1
cdr3_aa: CASSVRDRSYEQYF
cdr3_nt: TGTGCCAGCAGTGTCCGGGACAGGAGTTACGAGCAGTACTTC

j_call: TRBJ2-5
clone_size: -
v_call: TRBV5-1
d_call: TRBD2
cdr3_aa: CASSRSGGEETQYF
cdr3_nt: TGCGCCAGCAGCCGTAGCGGGGGAGAAGAGACCCAGTACTTC

j_call: TRBJ1-4
clone_size: -
v_call: TRBV18
d_call: TRBD1
cdr3_aa: CASSPRGSLNEKLFF
cdr3_nt: TGTGCCAGCTCACCCAGGGGGTCCCTAAATGAAAAACTGTTTTTT

j_call: TRBJ2-2
clone_size: -
v_call: TRBV19
d_call: -
cdr3_aa: CASSIRGNTGELFF
cdr3_nt: TGTGCCAGTAGTATCAGAGGGAACACCGGGGAGCTGTTTTTT

j_call: TRBJ2-3
clone_size: once
v_call: TRBV6-4
d_call: TRBD2
cdr3_aa: CASSTRGGTDTQYF
cdr3_nt: TGTGCCAGCAGTACGCGCGGGGGTACAGATACGCAGTATTTT

j_call: TRBJ2-7
clone_size: -
v_call: TRBV7-9
d_call: -
cdr3_aa: CASSPSGSSSYEQYF
cdr3_nt: TGTGCCAGCAGCCCTAGTGGCTCTAGCTCCTACGAGCAGTACTTC

j_call: TRBJ2-5
clone_size: -
v_call: TRBV18
d_call: -
cdr3_aa: CASSPQISGQETQYF
cdr3_nt: TGTGCCAGCTCACCTCAGATATCGGGGCAAGAGACCCAGTACTTC

j_call: TRBJ2-3
clone_size: -
v_call: TRBV19
d_call: TRBD1
cdr3_aa: CASSRDRGGPTDTQYF
cdr3_nt: TGTGCCAGTAGTAGGGACAGGGGAGGTCCCACAGATACGCAGTATTTT